This T cell receptor (beta chain) comes out of a study of blood T cells in healthy people across ages. Overall study results and limits: Per million T cells, the diversity of TCR beta decreased roughly linearly as age advanced.

The ends were cut back, 4 bases at V and 1 base at J, with 11 bases in the middle. Per the germline V gene, CDR1 is KGHSH and CDR2 is LQKENI. The length of the CDR3 is 15 residues. Through a sample-barcoded 5' primer and a J-beta primer mix, a second PCR was run for roughly 6 to 12 cycles. TCRdb ran MiXCR on the 5' RACE reads and lists one entry per CDR3 protein. The data contain about 750,000 distinct CDR3 sequences, roughly 50% of them singletons. Donors were systemically healthy Caucasian individuals from Russia aged 6 to 90 years. Donors gave 8.5 to 10 milliliters of peripheral blood apiece. This clonotype was seen more than once but under ten times. The target antigen is unknown.

The receptor was isolated from a man at least 80 years old in good health. Sequencing input: blood. This chain connects TRBV18 to TRBJ2-1; possible D gene TRBD1, 7 bases. The CDR3 is CASSQSGGSYNEQFF. The CDR3, as DNA: TGTGCCAGCTCACAGTCAGGGGGGTCCTACAATGAGCAGTTCTTC.